A single sample gave rise to the 26 T cell receptor beta chains below, sequenced in a study of cytomegalovirus exposure and HLA in healthy donors. The PCR had 60 Vbeta and 13 Jbeta primers. Assay: immunoSEQ multiplex PCR; the TCRdb copy retains only in-frame clones and omits some. This sample lists 220,000 or so clones; its ten largest clones have more than 0.95%. The sample consisted of PBMCs. The receptors shown here come from a girl aged 2 to 10 in good health and CMV-seropositive.

CDR3 bases: TGCAGAAGTCCCCGCCCACTAGCGGGAGTCACTCCGCACCAAGAGACCCAGTACTTC. Its protein is CRSPRPLAGVTPHQETQYF. This chain joins TRBV29-1 and TRBJ2-5; the match to TRBD2 covers 11 bases. The CDR3 totals 19 residues. CDR1 and CDR2 from the germline V gene are SQVTM and ANQGSEA.

The rearrangement links TRBV18 to TRBJ1-2; D is undetermined. Trimming left V 2 bases short and J 4 bases short, with 17 bases between. CDR1 is KGHSH, CDR2 LQKENI, per germline. CDR3 size: 16 residues. The CDR3 bases are TGTGCCAGCTCACCATTAACCCCGGAGGAGGTCTATGGCTACACCTTC. Its translation: CASSPLTPEEVYGYTF.

The J gene is TRBJ2-7, the V gene TRBV27; 11 bases agree with TRBD2. This CDR3 is 15 amino acids long. The germline V gene encodes CDR1 MNHEY and CDR2 SMNVEV (reference sequence). J gave up 2 bases and V 6 bases, and 6 bases lay outside the gene matches. CDR3 in DNA: TGTGCCAGCAGACTAAGGGGACTAGCGGCCTACGAGCAGTACTTC. Encoded protein: CASRLRGLAAYEQYF.

The chain recombines TRBV7-8 with TRBJ2-7; weak D call: TRBD1 (5 bases). Germline CDR1 reads SGHVS; CDR2 reads FQNEAQ. There are 15 residues in the CDR3. Trimming cost V 0 bases and J 3 bases, with 12 bases left between them. CDR3 protein: CASSLAAGFIYEQYF. The CDR3, as DNA: TGTGCCAGCAGCTTAGCGGCAGGGTTTATCTACGAGCAGTACTTC. The complete variable domain, with remaining parts taken from reference TRBV7-8 and TRBJ2-7, reads GAGVSQSPRYKVAKRGQDVALRCDPISGHVSLFWYQQALGQGPEFLTYFQNEAQLDKSGLPSDRFFAERPEGSVSTLKIQRTQQEDSAVYLCASSLAAGFIYEQYFGPGTRLTVT.

V gene TRBV28 combines with J gene TRBJ2-3; TRBD2 matches at 8 bases. J gave up 2 bases and V 3 bases, and 10 bases lay outside the gene matches. CDR1 and CDR2 from the germline V gene are MDHEN and SYDVKM. The CDR3 runs to 17 residues. This CDR3 is CASSLPLLAAHTDTQYF. The CDR3 region has the DNA TGTGCCAGCAGTTTGCCCTTACTAGCGGCCCACACAGATACGCAGTATTTT. Supplemented by reference TRBV28 and TRBJ2-3, the full variable domain reads DVKVTQSSRYLVKRTGEKVFLECVQDMDHENMFWYRQDPGLGLRLIYFSYDVKMKEKGDIPEGYSVSREKKERFSLILESASTNQTSMYLCASSLPLLAAHTDTQYFGPGTRLTVL.

The rearrangement uses TRBV5-1 and TRBJ1-2; 7 bases align to TRBD1. The V gene's germline CDR1 is SGHRS and CDR2 YFSETQ. The CDR3 loop spans 15 amino acids. With 3 bases clipped from V and 4 bases from J, the junction kept 9 bases outside the gene matches. The CDR3 region is CASSSPPTGTYGYTF. The CDR3 nucleotides read TGCGCCAGCAGCTCACCCCCGACAGGGACCTATGGCTACACCTTC.

The V call is TRBV29-1, the J call TRBJ2-1; 9 positions match TRBD2. Germline V gene lookup returns CDR1 SQVTM and CDR2 ANQGSEA. The CDR3 has 14 amino acids. J was trimmed by 12 bases and V by 7 bases; bases with no gene match: 16. The CDR3: CSARLAVDFDGQFF. Here the CDR3 DNA reads TGCAGCGCCAGACTAGCGGTAGACTTCGATGGGCAGTTCTTC.

This chain joins TRBV7-9 and TRBJ2-1; D perhaps matches TRBD2 (5 bases). V lost 0 bases and J lost 9, with 9 bases in between. The CDR3 is made up of 13 amino acids. The V gene's germline CDR1 is SEHNR and CDR2 FQNEAQ (reference sequence). DNA for the CDR3: TGTGCCAGCAGCTTAGCGGGAGTCGGTGAGCAGTTCTTC. Protein sequence: CASSLAGVGEQFF.

The chain combines TRBV6-1 with TRBJ2-7; the match to TRBD2 covers 10 bases. The V segment lost 5 bases and the J segment 2 bases; nucleotides outside the gene matches: 6. The CDR3 covers 15 residues. The germline V gene encodes CDR1 MNHNS and CDR2 SASEGT. The CDR3 loop reads CASSPGLAVTYEQYF. CDR3 in DNA: TGTGCCAGCAGTCCAGGACTAGCGGTTACCTACGAGCAGTACTTC.

V and J are TRBV6-1 and TRBJ1-2; a possible D gene is TRBD1 (5 bases). CDR3 length equals 14 residues. V was clipped by 7 bases and J by 4 bases, with 16 bases between them. Germline loops: CDR1 MNHNS, CDR2 SASEGT. Written as DNA, the CDR3 is TGTGCCAGCACCGCAGACAGTGCCCTCTATGGCTACACCTTC. It encodes CASTADSALYGYTF.

This sequence joins TRBV28 and TRBJ2-1, with D perhaps matching TRBD1 (7 bases). The CDR3 is made up of 14 amino acids. The germline gives CDR1 MDHEN, CDR2 SYDVKM. With 6 bases removed from V and 6 bases from J, the gap between germline ends came to 15 bases. CDR3 sequence: CASRTIQGGNEQFF. CDR3 coding DNA: TGTGCCAGCAGGACGATCCAGGGGGGCAATGAGCAGTTCTTC.

The V and J genes are TRBV5-1 and TRBJ2-3; 8 bases are shared with TRBD2. V lost 6 bases and J lost 4; bases outside the gene matches: 10. The CDR3 is 15 amino acids. In germline, CDR1 is SGHRS, CDR2 YFSETQ. The CDR3 DNA sequence: TGCGCCAGCAACTCGGATGGGCGGGGGGCAGATACGCAGTATTTT. Protein: CASNSDGRGADTQYF.

This sequence joins TRBV5-1 and TRBJ1-1, with D possibly matching TRBD1 (6 bases). This CDR3 region has 15 residues. Between the trimmed V and J ends, which lost 4 bases and 4 bases, there was a span of 17 bases. The germline gives CDR1 SGHRS, CDR2 YFSETQ. This chain's CDR3 is CASSPEPQGSTEAFF. The CDR3 DNA is TGCGCCAGCAGCCCCGAACCTCAGGGGAGCACTGAAGCTTTCTTT.

The rearrangement uses TRBV19 and TRBJ2-7, with TRBD2 matching over 11 bases. After removal of 7 bases from V and 4 bases from J, the junction contained 12 bases not matched to a gene. This CDR3 has 16 amino acids. Germline CDR1 reads LNHDA; CDR2 reads SQIVND (reference sequence). CDR3 DNA: TGTGCCAGTACCTCGGGACTAGCGGCCTCGGGGTACGAGCAGTACTTC. It specifies CASTSGLAASGYEQYF.

The genes are TRBV27 and TRBJ2-7; a weak D match, TRBD1 (5 bases). Germline CDR1 is MNHEY and CDR2 is SMNVEV (reference sequence). Trimming took off 2 bases at V and 2 bases at J, with 13 bases between the two ends. This CDR3 has 15 amino acids. CDR3 DNA: TGTGCCAGCAGTTTACGACAGTCTGTTGCCTACGAGCAGTACTTC. Protein: CASSLRQSVAYEQYF.

This chain links TRBV6-1 with TRBJ2-5; 7 bases are a match to TRBD1. The germline gives CDR1 MNHNS, CDR2 SASEGT. V lost 3 bases and J lost 5; bases outside the gene matches: 0. The length of the CDR3 is 12 residues. The CDR3 nucleotides read TGTGCCAGCAGTGAGGACAGGGAGACCCAGTACTTC. Translating gives CASSEDRETQYF.

The chain carries TRBV18 and TRBJ2-3; TRBD1 matches at 10 bases. V lost 0 bases and J lost 4; bases outside the gene matches: 1. Germline V gives CDR1 KGHSH, CDR2 LQKENI. CDR3 length: 15 amino acids. CDR3 in amino acids: CASSPPTGGADTQYF. DNA for the CDR3: TGTGCCAGCTCACCACCGACAGGGGGCGCAGATACGCAGTATTTT.

CDR3 DNA: TGTGCCAGCAGCAATCTTTACAATGAGCAGTTCTTC. Translated, it gives CASSNLYNEQFF. The V and J genes are TRBV11-3 and TRBJ2-1; D unresolved. Germline assignment: CDR1 SGHNT and CDR2 YENEEA. This CDR3 comprises 12 residues. Deletions cut 5 bases from V and 4 bases from J, with 6 bases between.

The V and J genes are TRBV6-1 and TRBJ2-5, with D perhaps TRBD1 (6 bases). There are 13 residues in the CDR3. Trimming left V 6 bases short and J 5 bases short, with 13 bases between. The germline V gene encodes CDR1 MNHNS and CDR2 SASEGT. CDR3 nucleotides: TGTGCCAGCAGGAGCAGGGGTGGCGAGACCCAGTACTTC. Protein: CASRSRGGETQYF.

This chain connects TRBV7-6 to TRBJ2-1; 11 bases fit TRBD2. The CDR3 consists of 16 residues. Germline V lookup: CDR1 SGHVS, CDR2 FNYEAQ. V shed 4 bases and J 7 bases; nucleotides not matched to a gene: 9. The CDR3 bases are TGTGCCAGCAGCTCGTACGCGACTAGCGGGGCTAATGAGCAGTTCTTC. It translates to CASSSYATSGANEQFF.

The gene calls are TRBV4-1 and TRBJ1-2, with TRBD1 matching 8 bases. V lost 4 bases, J lost 4 bases, and 5 bases stayed unmatched. Germline V CDR1 and CDR2: MGHRA, YSYEKL. This CDR3 has 14 residues. Here the CDR3 reads CASSPTQGGYGYTF. The CDR3 region has the DNA TGCGCCAGCAGCCCTACACAGGGGGGCTATGGCTACACCTTC.

The chain has TRBV11-2 and TRBJ2-7; 8 bases match TRBD1. This CDR3 is built from 14 residues. Trimming at V came to 5 bases and at J to 7 bases, leaving 10 bases not matched to a gene. CDR1 is SGHAT, CDR2 FQNNGV, per germline. CDR3 in DNA: TGTGCCAGCAGCCCGTTAGGACAGGGAGATGAGCAGTACTTC. Protein product: CASSPLGQGDEQYF.

The chain carries TRBV28 and TRBJ2-1, with a possible D match to TRBD2 (5 bases). With 8 bases removed from V and 2 bases from J, the gap between germline ends came to 10 bases. The CDR3 loop spans 13 amino acids. In germline, CDR1 is MDHEN, CDR2 SYDVKM. CDR3: CASGGLPYNEQFF. The CDR3 nucleotides read TGTGCCAGCGGTGGACTTCCCTACAATGAGCAGTTCTTC. The full variable domain, in which reference TRBV28 and TRBJ2-1 provide the parts outside the CDR3, is DVKVTQSSRYLVKRTGEKVFLECVQDMDHENMFWYRQDPGLGLRLIYFSYDVKMKEKGDIPEGYSVSREKKERFSLILESASTNQTSMYLCASGGLPYNEQFFGPGTRLTVL.

The rearrangement joins TRBV5-4 to TRBJ1-1, with 7 bases matching TRBD1. The CDR3 has 16 residues. The germline V gene encodes CDR1 SGHNT and CDR2 YYREEE (reference sequence). Germline trimming cut 0 bases from V and 4 bases from J; bases unmatched to any gene: 9. In DNA, the CDR3 is TGTGCCAGCAGCTTGGGTCGTCGGGACAGCGGCACTGAAGCTTTCTTT. Residues: CASSLGRRDSGTEAFF.

The chain is built from TRBV6-1 and TRBJ1-4, with D possibly matching TRBD1 (6 bases). This CDR3 spans 15 amino acids. The ends were cut back, 8 bases at V and 6 bases at J, with 19 bases in the middle. The germline V gene has CDR1 MNHNS and CDR2 SASEGT. This chain's CDR3 is CASARWGGRDEKLFF. In DNA, the CDR3 is TGTGCCAGCGCCCGGTGGGGGGGCCGGGATGAAAAACTGTTTTTT.

The V and J genes are TRBV5-4 and TRBJ2-5; the match to TRBD1 covers 7 bases. The CDR3 runs 14 residues. V lost 3 bases, J lost 3 bases, and 5 bases stayed unmatched. Germline CDR1 reads SGHNT; CDR2 reads YYREEE (reference sequence). The CDR3 region is CASSSTGTEETQYF. The CDR3 bases are TGTGCCAGCAGCTCTACCGGGACAGAAGAGACCCAGTACTTC.